The 27 T cell receptor beta chains below were found in one sample sequenced in a study of human T cells and chemical hapten exposure. Using its own MiXCR run on the RACE reads, TCRdb lists one record per CDR3 protein. Among around 120,000 distinct CDR3 sequences, about 13% were seen once, and the ten largest hold 2.8%. Stated time point: pre-sensitization, week 0. The treatment denotes: therapeutic diphenylcyclopropenone sensitization with weekly scalp DPC. The source was whole blood, collected in connection with sensitization to the hapten diphenylcyclopropenone (DPC). These receptors were collected from a woman aged 18-35 years with alopecia areata. Some clones in this sample may be carry-over from other donors' samples.

This clonotype appeared a few times. This chain connects TRBV5-6 to TRBJ2-5; D is unclear. CDR1 and CDR2 (germline): SGHDT, YYEEEE. CDR3 size: 13 residues. V lost 0 bases and J 6 bases, leaving 9 bases between the germline ends. The CDR3 here is CASSLGNGKTQYF. CDR3 DNA sequence: TGTGCCAGCAGCTTGGGGAACGGAAAGACCCAGTACTTC.

The sample holds a few counts of this clonotype. V and J are TRBV7-9 and TRBJ1-1; maybe TRBD1 (5 bases). The germline gives CDR1 SEHNR, CDR2 FQNEAQ (reference sequence). V gave up 5 bases and J gave up 6 bases, with 19 bases separating them. CDR3 length: 15 residues. The CDR3 protein is CASSPEWQGSPEAFF. CDR3 nucleotide sequence: TGTGCCAGCAGCCCCGAATGGCAGGGAAGTCCTGAAGCTTTCTTT.

The V call is TRBV10-3, the J call TRBJ2-7, with D possibly being TRBD1 (6 bases). The CDR3 covers 13 residues. V was cut by 8 bases and J by 2 bases, with 13 bases left in between. The germline CDR1 and CDR2 sequences are ENHRY and SYGVKD. The CDR3 is CAIGTYLTYEQYF. Here the CDR3 DNA reads TGTGCCATCGGGACATATCTTACCTACGAGCAGTACTTC.

This sequence joins TRBV5-1 and TRBJ2-5; TRBD1 matches at 8 bases. CDR3 size: 15 residues. The germline V gene encodes CDR1 SGHRS and CDR2 YFSETQ. V shed 6 bases, J shed 2 bases, and the junction held 9 bases outside the gene matches. The CDR3 region has the DNA TGCGCCAGCATCGACCGGACAGGGTATCAAGAGACCCAGTACTTC. Translation gives CASIDRTGYQETQYF.

This clonotype was seen a few times. This chain connects TRBV2 to TRBJ2-1; D could derive from TRBD1 or TRBD2 (5 bases each). Trimming took 4 bases from V and 16 from J, leaving 23 bases between them. Germline V gives CDR1 SNHLY, CDR2 FYNNEI. The CDR3 is 14 amino acids. The CDR3 loop is CASSGSLHGTLGFF. CDR3 sequence (DNA): TGTGCCAGCAGTGGCAGTCTTCACGGGACCCTGGGATTCTTC. The variable domain in full, completed from reference TRBV2 and TRBJ2-1, reads EPEVTQTPSHQVTQMGQEVILRCVPISNHLYFYWYRQILGQKVEFLVSFYNNEISEKSEIFDDQFSVERPDGSNFTLKIRSTKLEDSAMYFCASSGSLHGTLGFFGPGTRLTVL.

V is TRBV7-8 and J is TRBJ1-1; D not certain. Trimming took 2 bases from V and 4 from J, leaving 8 bases between them. Germline V gives CDR1 SGHVS, CDR2 FQNEAQ. This CDR3 is built from 13 residues. The CDR3 protein is CASSLMRATEAFF. The CDR3 DNA reads as TGTGCCAGCAGCTTAATGAGGGCCACTGAAGCTTTCTTT.

This clonotype was seen only a few times. The chain combines TRBV7-2 with TRBJ2-7, with D possibly being TRBD2 (6 bases). CDR3 length equals 15 residues. Between the trimmed V and J ends, which lost 5 bases and 3 bases, there was a span of 17 bases. Germline CDR1 reads SGHTA; CDR2 reads FQGNSA. As DNA, the CDR3 is TGTGCCAGCAGCCCGCAAGGAGGGATAGGCTACGAGCAGTACTTC. Translating gives CASSPQGGIGYEQYF.

This clonotype has a single count. The chain joins TRBV7-9 to TRBJ2-1; weak D call: TRBD2 (6 bases). The CDR3 has 17 amino acids. V was clipped by 3 bases and J by 7 bases, with 22 bases between them. Germline CDR1 and CDR2: SEHNR and FQNEAQ (reference sequence). CDR3 residues: CASSFPRAGNWRNEQFF. CDR3 sequence (DNA): TGTGCCAGCAGCTTTCCCCGAGCGGGCAACTGGCGGAATGAGCAGTTCTTC.

CDR3 amino acids: CASRRQGEQYF. The CDR3 nucleotides are TGTGCCAGCAGGCGACAGGGGGAGCAGTACTTC. The V and J genes are TRBV3-1 and TRBJ2-7; TRBD1 aligns across 8 bases. Per germline, CDR1 LGHDT and CDR2 YNNKEL (reference sequence). V was pared by 6 bases and J by 7 bases, with 2 bases of the junction left unmatched. The CDR3 runs to 11 residues.

The chain links TRBV2 to TRBJ2-3, with D unresolved. The germline CDR1 and CDR2 sequences are SNHLY and FYNNEI. CDR3 length: 15 amino acids. Trimming removed 8 bases at V and 2 bases at J, with 17 bases between. As DNA, the CDR3 is TGTGCCAGCTTTTTTACCGGACCTACCACAGATACGCAGTATTTT. Its translation is CASFFTGPTTDTQYF.

The V gene is TRBV5-6, the J gene TRBJ2-7; D tentatively fits TRBD1 or TRBD2 (5 bases each). In germline, CDR1 is SGHDT, CDR2 YYEEEE. The CDR3 spans 14 residues. V was shortened by 3 bases and J by 0 bases, with 10 bases between the two germline ends. The CDR3 loop reads CASSWDGSSYEQYF. CDR3 nucleotide sequence: TGTGCCAGCAGCTGGGACGGTAGCTCCTACGAGCAGTACTTC.

This clonotype has a handful of counts. The chain carries TRBV11-2 and TRBJ2-1; 9 positions agree with TRBD2. J gave up 7 bases and V 5 bases, and 9 bases lay outside the gene matches. Per the germline V gene, CDR1 is SGHAT and CDR2 is FQNNGV. CDR3 length equals 15 residues. CDR3 sequence (DNA): TGTGCCAGCAGCCAAAATAGCGGGGGCGGAAATGAGCAGTTCTTC. It specifies CASSQNSGGGNEQFF. Based on the CDR3 plus reference TRBV11-2 and TRBJ2-1, the full variable domain is EAGVAQSPRYKIIEKRQSVAFWCNPISGHATLYWYQQILGQGPKLLIQFQNNGVVDDSQLPKDRFSAERLKGVDSTLKIQPAKLEDSAVYLCASSQNSGGGNEQFFGPGTRLTVL.

The chain carries TRBV6-2 or TRBV6-3 and TRBJ2-7, with unresolved D. CDR3 length: 13 residues. Trimming took off 2 bases at V and 4 bases at J, with 9 bases between the two ends. From germline, CDR1 is MNHEY and CDR2 SVGEGT. CDR3 nucleotides: TGTGCCAGCAGTTACGGGGAACGGTACGAGCAGTACTTC. It codes for CASSYGERYEQYF.

This clonotype was detected many times. This sequence joins TRBV30 and TRBJ1-2; tentative D call: TRBD1 (5 bases). Trimming removed 5 bases at V and 2 bases at J, with 24 bases between. CDR3 size: 17 residues. Germline CDR1 is GTSNPN and CDR2 is SVGIG (reference sequence). CDR3 nucleotide sequence: TGTGCCTGGGGGCATAGCAGGATCCTACGGGGGAACTATGGCTACACCTTC. This sequence encodes CAWGHSRILRGNYGYTF. The full variable domain, completed using reference TRBV30 and TRBJ1-2, is SQTIHQWPATLVQPVGSPLSLECTVEGTSNPNLYWYRQAAGRGLQLLFYSVGIGQISSEVPQNLSASRPQDRQFILSSKKLLLSDSGFYLCAWGHSRILRGNYGYTFGSGTRLTVV.

The gene calls are TRBV11-2 and TRBJ2-3, with 8 bases aligning to TRBD2. The germline V gene encodes CDR1 SGHAT and CDR2 FQNNGV. The trim removed 5 bases at V and 11 bases at J, leaving 3 bases unmatched. The CDR3 has 11 residues. The CDR3 loop reads CASSGGTRQYF. In DNA form, the CDR3 reads TGTGCCAGCAGCGGCGGGACTAGGCAGTATTTT.

Ten or more counts support this clonotype. This chain links TRBV5-5 with TRBJ1-1; possibly TRBD1 for D (5 bases). This CDR3 is built from 15 residues. V was cut by 0 bases and J by 4 bases, with 13 bases left in between. Per the germline V gene, CDR1 is SGHKS and CDR2 is YYEKEE (reference sequence). This chain's CDR3 is CASSLGRVASTEAFF. The CDR3 bases are TGTGCCAGCAGCTTGGGCAGGGTGGCGTCCACTGAAGCTTTCTTT. The full variable domain, its missing parts supplied by reference TRBV5-5 and TRBJ1-1, is DAGVTQSPTHLIKTRGQQVTLRCSPISGHKSVSWYQQVLGQGPQFIFQYYEKEERGRGNFPDRFSARQFPNYSSELNVNALLLGDSALYLCASSLGRVASTEAFFGQGTRLTVV.

This clonotype was counted many times. The rearrangement uses TRBV30 and TRBJ1-2; D gene unclear. Germline-derived CDR1 and CDR2 are GTSNPN and SVGIG (reference sequence). The CDR3 runs to 13 residues. V was shortened by 3 bases and J by 4 bases, with 12 bases between the two germline ends. As DNA, the CDR3 is TGTGCCTGGAGCGAGGCAAATTTCTATGGCTACACCTTC. Its protein is CAWSEANFYGYTF.

This rearrangement joins TRBV9 to TRBJ2-7, with D tentatively TRBD2 (6 bases). The CDR3 extends over 14 amino acids. The ends were cut back, 4 bases at V and 0 bases at J, with 11 bases in the middle. Looked up from germline, CDR1 is SGDLS and CDR2 is YYNGEE. As DNA, the CDR3 is TGTGCCAGCAGCCCCGGGACTTTCTCCTACGAGCAGTACTTC. Amino acid sequence: CASSPGTFSYEQYF.

This clonotype appeared a few times. The genes are TRBV4-3 and TRBJ1-4; 10 bases map to TRBD1. Germline trimming cut 1 base from V and 5 bases from J; bases unmatched to any gene: 1. This CDR3 contains 15 residues. From germline, CDR1 is LGHNA and CDR2 YSLEER. The CDR3 here is CASSQVTGGNEKLFF. DNA of the CDR3: TGCGCCAGCAGCCAAGTGACAGGGGGCAATGAAAAACTGTTTTTT.

There are a few counts of this clonotype. V is TRBV12-3 or TRBV12-4 and J is TRBJ1-4, with D unclear. CDR3 length equals 15 residues. The germline V and J ends were trimmed by 1 base and 7 bases, with 13 bases remaining between them. This chain's CDR3 is CASSLGVGSSEKLFF. The CDR3 coding sequence is TGTGCCAGCAGTTTAGGAGTGGGCTCTAGTGAAAAACTGTTTTTT.

This clonotype was picked up many times. The chain employs TRBV6-2 or TRBV6-3 and TRBJ1-1; D might be TRBD1 (6 bases). The germline V gene encodes CDR1 MNHEY and CDR2 SVGEGT. CDR3 length: 13 residues. V shed 8 bases and J shed 1 base, with 11 bases lying between them. The CDR3 loop is CASVGGWNTEAFF. The CDR3 region has the DNA TGTGCCAGCGTAGGGGGTTGGAACACTGAAGCTTTCTTT.

The J gene is TRBJ2-5, the V gene TRBV20-1; tentatively, D is TRBD2 (6 bases). V was clipped by 6 bases and J by 1 base, with 12 bases between them. Per the germline V gene, CDR1 is DFQATT and CDR2 is SNEGSKA (reference sequence). The CDR3 extends over 13 amino acids. The CDR3 is CSALDYIQETQYF. For the CDR3, the DNA is TGCAGTGCCTTGGACTATATCCAAGAGACCCAGTACTTC.

This clonotype turned up a few times. J is TRBJ2-2 and V is TRBV4-1; D gene uncertain. V dropped 1 base and J dropped 1 base, with 19 bases sitting between them. This CDR3 spans 19 amino acids. Germline assignment: CDR1 MGHRA and CDR2 YSYEKL. CDR3 region: CASSQVIHTPGRNTGELFF. The CDR3 bases are TGCGCCAGCAGCCAAGTGATTCACACGCCCGGGCGGAACACCGGGGAGCTGTTTTTT.

In its sample, this clonotype was seen a few times. CDR3 sequence: CASSLGPADEQFF. DNA for the CDR3: TGTGCCAGCAGCTTAGGCCCCGCTGATGAGCAGTTCTTC. The chain combines TRBV7-3 with TRBJ2-1, with D uncertain. This CDR3 has 13 residues. Trimming left V 2 bases short and J 8 bases short, with 10 bases between. CDR1 and CDR2 (germline): SGHTA, FQGTGA. Filled out from reference TRBV7-3 and TRBJ2-1, the complete variable domain reads GAGVSQTPSNKVTEKGKYVELRCDPISGHTALYWYRQSLGQGPEFLIYFQGTGAADDSGLPNDRFFAVRPEGSVSTLKIQRTERGDSAVYLCASSLGPADEQFFGPGTRLTVL.

Only a few counts were recorded for this clonotype. The chain links TRBV24-1 to TRBJ1-5; D is ambiguous. The V gene's germline CDR1 is KGHDR and CDR2 SFDVKD. V was clipped by 4 bases and J by 7 bases, with 10 bases between them. This CDR3 has 13 amino acids. The CDR3 loop reads CATSESGTQPQHF. CDR3 in DNA: TGTGCCACCAGTGAGTCAGGCACGCAGCCCCAGCATTTT.

This clonotype was detected only a few times. The V call is TRBV7-9, the J call TRBJ1-2; D uncertain. This CDR3 has 12 amino acids. Between the trimmed V and J ends, which lost 8 bases and 3 bases, there was a span of 10 bases. The germline CDR1 and CDR2 sequences are SEHNR and FQNEAQ (reference sequence). Here the CDR3 reads CASSPAHYGYTF. The DNA of the CDR3 is TGTGCCAGCTCCCCCGCCCACTATGGCTACACCTTC.

The rearrangement uses TRBV7-3 and TRBJ2-1, with TRBD2 as a possible D gene (5 bases). CDR1 and CDR2 (germline): SGHTA, FQGTGA. Trimming removed 5 bases from V and 0 bases from J, with 8 bases in between. CDR3 length: 14 amino acids. CDR3 protein: CASSRAGSYNEQFF. The CDR3 bases are TGTGCCAGCAGCAGGGCGGGCTCCTACAATGAGCAGTTCTTC.